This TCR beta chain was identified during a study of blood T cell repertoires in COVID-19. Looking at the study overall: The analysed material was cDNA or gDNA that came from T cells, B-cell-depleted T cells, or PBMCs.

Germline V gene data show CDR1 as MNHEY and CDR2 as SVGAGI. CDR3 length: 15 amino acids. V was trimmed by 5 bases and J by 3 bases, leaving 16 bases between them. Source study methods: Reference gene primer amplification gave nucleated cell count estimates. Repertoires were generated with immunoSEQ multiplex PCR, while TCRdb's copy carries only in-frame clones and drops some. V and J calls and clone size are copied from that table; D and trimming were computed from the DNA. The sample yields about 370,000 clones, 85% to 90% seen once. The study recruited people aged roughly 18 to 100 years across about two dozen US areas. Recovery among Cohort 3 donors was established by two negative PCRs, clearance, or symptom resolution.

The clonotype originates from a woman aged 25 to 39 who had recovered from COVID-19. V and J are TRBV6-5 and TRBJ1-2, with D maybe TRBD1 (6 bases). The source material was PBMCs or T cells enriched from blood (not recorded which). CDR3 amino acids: CASSPLAGAYYGYTF. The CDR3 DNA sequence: TGTGCCAGCAGTCCACTCGCAGGGGCCTACTATGGCTACACCTTC.